The TCR beta chain under discussion was sequenced for a study of metastatic and nonmetastatic thyroid tumors. Study-wide context: Where malignant and benign thyroid patients were concerned, repertoires were compared across blood and tumor or nodule tissue. Study-level results: Reports indicated that malignant thyroid tumors showed significantly higher TCR beta diversity than benign nodules did, in blood and tumor.

In this sample, this clone is medium-sized. Its antigen is still unknown. Authors' methods: Across clinicopathological groups, CDR3 differences served as the basis for building a distant-metastasis classifier for papillary thyroid cancer. MiXCR reprocessed the PCR reads for TCRdb. What appears here as the V and J calls and clone size reflects TCRdb's work, not the paper's. Among approximately 15,000 clones listed, 13% were seen once. The CDR3 is 14 amino acids. V was cut by 1 base and J by 2 bases, with 6 bases left in between. All patients were untreated before thyroid surgery. The gene calls are TRBV12-3 or TRBV12-4 and TRBJ1-5; unclear D gene. The TCR originated in a female donor with papillary thyroid cancer or a benign thyroid nodule (not recorded which). Some clones in this sample may be carry-over from other donors' samples. The sequencing sample was made of blood. As DNA, the CDR3 is TGTGCCAGCAGTTTAGAACCGGGCAATCAGCCCCAGCATTTT. This translates into CASSLEPGNQPQHF.